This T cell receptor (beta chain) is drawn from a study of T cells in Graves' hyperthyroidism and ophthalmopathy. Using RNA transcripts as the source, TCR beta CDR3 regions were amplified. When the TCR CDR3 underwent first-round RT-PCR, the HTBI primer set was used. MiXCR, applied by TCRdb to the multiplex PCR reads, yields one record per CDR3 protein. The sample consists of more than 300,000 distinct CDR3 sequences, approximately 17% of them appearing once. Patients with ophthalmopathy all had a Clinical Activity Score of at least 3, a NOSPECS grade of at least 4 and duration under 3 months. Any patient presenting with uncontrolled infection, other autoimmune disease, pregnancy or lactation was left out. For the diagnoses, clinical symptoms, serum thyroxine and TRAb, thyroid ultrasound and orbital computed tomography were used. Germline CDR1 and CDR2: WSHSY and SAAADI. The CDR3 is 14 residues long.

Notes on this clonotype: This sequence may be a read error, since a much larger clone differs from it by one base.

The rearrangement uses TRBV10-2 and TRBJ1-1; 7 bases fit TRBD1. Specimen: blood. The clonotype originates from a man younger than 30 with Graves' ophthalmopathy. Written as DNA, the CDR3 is TGTGTCAGCGACGACAGGGCTCTGAACACTGAAGCTTTCTTT. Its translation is CVSDDRALNTEAFF.